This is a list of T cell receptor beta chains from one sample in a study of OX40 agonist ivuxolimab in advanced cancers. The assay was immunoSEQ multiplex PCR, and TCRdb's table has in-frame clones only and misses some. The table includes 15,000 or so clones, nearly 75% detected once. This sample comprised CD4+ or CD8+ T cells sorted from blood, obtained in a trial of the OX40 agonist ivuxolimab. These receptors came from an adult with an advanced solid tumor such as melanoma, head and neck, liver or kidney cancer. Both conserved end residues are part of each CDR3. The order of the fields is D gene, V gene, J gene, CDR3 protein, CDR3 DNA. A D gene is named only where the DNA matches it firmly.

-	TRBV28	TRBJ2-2	CASRSWSGNTGELFF	TGTGCCAGCAGGTCCTGGAGCGGGAACACCGGGGAGCTGTTTTTT
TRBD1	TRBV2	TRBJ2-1	CASPNRGDNEQFF	TGTGCCAGTCCTAACAGGGGAGACAATGAGCAGTTCTTC
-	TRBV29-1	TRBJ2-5	CSVAHSGLQETQYF	TGCAGCGTTGCTCACTCGGGTCTTCAAGAGACCCAGTACTTC
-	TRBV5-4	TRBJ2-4	CASSFEGNIQYF	TGTGCCAGCAGCTTTGAAGGGAACATTCAGTACTTC
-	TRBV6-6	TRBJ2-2	CASSTRLGMNTGELFF	TGTGCCAGCAGTACCCGTCTGGGGATGAACACCGGGGAGCTGTTTTTT
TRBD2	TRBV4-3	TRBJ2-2	CASSQGLADTGELFF	TGCGCCAGCAGCCAGGGACTAGCGGACACCGGGGAGCTGTTTTTT
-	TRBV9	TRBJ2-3	CASSGLTGLTDTQYF	TGTGCCAGCAGCGGATTAACAGGGCTCACAGATACGCAGTATTTT
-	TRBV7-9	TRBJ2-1	CASSLGTRADDEQFF	TGTGCCAGCAGCTTAGGAACGCGGGCCGACGATGAGCAGTTCTTC
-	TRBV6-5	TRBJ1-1	CASSYGGRNTEAFF	TGTGCCAGCAGTTACGGGGGGAGGAACACTGAAGCTTTCTTT
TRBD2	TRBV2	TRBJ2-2	CASSEEAGGRNGELFF	TGTGCCAGCAGTGAAGAGGCGGGAGGGCGTAACGGGGAGCTGTTTTTT